The 6 T cell receptor beta chains given below trace back to one sample, sequenced in a study of blood T cell repertoires in COVID-19. TCRdb's copy holds only in-frame clones and misses some; the assay was immunoSEQ multiplex PCR. The table records about 240,000 clones, roughly 83% of them present only once. The sequenced sample was peripheral blood. The source is a woman aged 80 or over with acute or convalescent COVID-19.

The chain joins TRBV7-6 to TRBJ2-5, with D possibly matching TRBD2 (6 bases). Per the germline V gene, CDR1 is SGHVS and CDR2 is FNYEAQ. Trimming took 2 bases from V and 3 from J, leaving 22 bases between them. This CDR3 region has 18 residues. CDR3 coding DNA: TGTGCCAGCAGCTTAATCCGGCCCGGCGGCGGGGTAAAAGAGACCCAGTACTTC. Protein sequence: CASSLIRPGGGVKETQYF.

This chain uses TRBV7-9 with TRBJ1-2, with D possibly being TRBD1 (5 bases). Looked up from germline, CDR1 is SEHNR and CDR2 is FQNEAQ (reference sequence). V lost 8 bases and J lost 8, with 15 bases in between. CDR3 length: 12 residues. CDR3 residues: CASLGGGNGYTF. CDR3 coding DNA: TGTGCCAGCCTTGGGGGAGGGAACGGCTACACCTTC.

The chain recombines TRBV3-1 (or the pseudogene TRBV3-2) with TRBJ1-6; no reliable D call. The CDR3 is 19 amino acids. CDR1 is LGHDT and CDR2 is YNNKEL in the germline V gene (reference sequence). Trimming removed 4 bases at V and 9 bases at J, with 28 bases between. The CDR3 sequence: CASSPDRSKSEGLISPLHF. CDR3 in DNA: TGTGCCAGCAGCCCGGACCGGTCCAAGAGCGAGGGCTTAATTTCACCCCTCCACTTT.

The chain has TRBV6-5 and TRBJ1-2, with D uncertain. The V gene's germline CDR1 is MNHEY and CDR2 SVGAGI. CDR3 length equals 11 residues. V lost 5 bases, J lost 6 bases, and 7 bases lay in between. The CDR3 loop is CASSPGDGYTF. The CDR3 nucleotides read TGTGCCAGCAGTCCCGGAGATGGCTACACCTTC.

The chain joins TRBV19 to TRBJ1-1, with a possible D match to TRBD1 (5 bases). Germline lookup yields CDR1 LNHDA and CDR2 SQIVND (reference sequence). V dropped 4 bases and J dropped 5 bases, with 11 bases sitting between them. There are 13 residues in the CDR3. CDR3 region: CASSTGDRTEAFF. The CDR3 DNA follows: TGTGCCAGTAGTACCGGTGACAGAACTGAAGCTTTCTTT.

V gene TRBV2 combines with J gene TRBJ1-6; no clear D. Trimming took 3 bases from V and 5 from J, leaving 11 bases between them. The germline V gene encodes CDR1 SNHLY and CDR2 FYNNEI. This CDR3 has 15 amino acids. Here the CDR3 DNA reads TGTGCCAGCAGTGAGCGGCAGTCCCATAATTCACCCCTCCACTTT. Translation: CASSERQSHNSPLHF.